These 20 T cell receptor beta chains share one sample of origin, sequenced in a study of human T cells and chemical hapten exposure (dated by TCRdb to the early 2020s). What the time point label conveys for this sample: pre-sensitization, week 0. What the treatment or condition label conveys for this sample: therapeutic diphenylcyclopropenone sensitization with weekly scalp DPC. Library preparation was by RACE. For sequencing, a NextSeq 500 was employed. Starting from the raw public reads, TCRdb applied fastp trimming at Q25, assembled clones with MiXCR and retained in-frame beta chains. Rows are combined by CDR3 protein, so each entry shows the most common genes and DNA. Counted in this sample were about 350,000 distinct CDR3 sequences; approximately 5% of them appeared once. The ten top clones hold about 8.2% of the sample. Here the sequenced sample was whole blood, taken in connection with sensitization to the hapten diphenylcyclopropenone (DPC). Source of these receptors: a woman between 18 and 30 years old with alopecia areata. Some clones in this sample may be carry-over from other donors' samples.

This clonotype came up a few times. The CDR3 is CASSLAELAGTDTQYF. The CDR3 region has the DNA TGCGCCAGCAGCTTGGCCGAACTAGCGGGCACAGATACGCAGTATTTT. The chain links TRBV5-1 to TRBJ2-3, with 8 bases aligning to TRBD2. V trimming: 0 bases; J trimming: 1 base; junction bases outside the gene matches: 4. The CDR3 extends over 16 amino acids. Per the germline V gene, CDR1 is SGHRS and CDR2 is YFSETQ. Drawing the rest from reference TRBV5-1 and TRBJ2-3, the complete variable domain is KAGVTQTPRYLIKTRGQQVTLSCSPISGHRSVSWYQQTPGQGLQFLFEYFSETQRNKGNFPGRFSGRQFSNSRSEMNVSTLELGDSALYLCASSLAELAGTDTQYFGPGTRLTVL.

In this sample, this clonotype turned up a few times. The chain joins TRBV9 to TRBJ2-3, with D unclear. This CDR3 region has 15 residues. Germline V gene data show CDR1 as SGDLS and CDR2 as YYNGEE. Trimming removed 0 bases from V and 0 bases from J, with 8 bases in between. The CDR3 sequence is CASSVGPKSTDTQYF. In nucleotides, the CDR3 is TGTGCCAGCAGCGTAGGCCCCAAGAGCACAGATACGCAGTATTTT.

For this clonotype: A clone one base away is much larger, so this may be a read error. The rearrangement joins TRBV7-4 to TRBJ2-7; 8 nucleotides match TRBD1. From germline, CDR1 is SGHVT and CDR2 SQSDAQ. V was clipped by 7 bases and J by 1 base; unmatched bases: 6. The CDR3 is 14 amino acids. The CDR3 loop reads CASNLRTGSYEQYF. CDR3 nucleotide sequence: TGTGCCAGCAACCTTCGGACAGGGTCCTACGAGCAGTACTTC.

The chain combines TRBV29-1 with TRBJ2-2, with TRBD2 matching over 8 bases. CDR1 is SQVTM, CDR2 ANQGSEA, per germline. Trimming cost V 5 bases and J 7 bases; bases outside gene matches: 9. This CDR3 contains 14 residues. In nucleotides, the CDR3 is TGCAGCGTTCGGACGGGACTAGGAGTCGGGGAGCTGTTTTTT. Amino acid sequence: CSVRTGLGVGELFF.

This clonotype was seen many times. V gene TRBV19 combines with J gene TRBJ2-1, with 9 bases aligning to TRBD1. Germline V gene lookup returns CDR1 LNHDA and CDR2 SQIVND (reference sequence). J lost 10 bases, V lost 4 bases, and 5 bases had no gene match. The CDR3 totals 13 residues. Here the CDR3 reads CASSTTGGGEQFF. For the CDR3, the DNA is TGTGCCAGTAGTACGACAGGGGGAGGGGAGCAGTTCTTC.

The chain joins TRBV27 to TRBJ1-5; D unresolved. The length of the CDR3 is 16 residues. Looked up from germline, CDR1 is MNHEY and CDR2 is SMNVEV (reference sequence). The germline V and J ends were trimmed by 0 bases and 1 base, with 10 bases remaining between them. The CDR3 DNA sequence: TGTGCCAGCAGTTTATCAAGGGATGTGAGCAATCAGCCCCAGCATTTT. Protein: CASSLSRDVSNQPQHF.

This clonotype was recorded at least ten times. This chain connects TRBV12-3 or TRBV12-4 to TRBJ1-1; no reliable D call. This CDR3 contains 13 residues. The V end lost 3 bases, the J end lost 1 base, and 6 bases lay between the germline ends. DNA of the CDR3: TGTGCCAGCAGTTTCGGGGAGAACACTGAAGCTTTCTTT. Translation: CASSFGENTEAFF.

In its sample, this clonotype was seen many times. This sequence joins TRBV7-2 and TRBJ1-3; D unclear. This CDR3 has 16 amino acids. V was clipped by 3 bases and J by 0 bases, with 12 bases between them. Germline CDR1 SGHTA, CDR2 FQGNSA. The chain's CDR3 is CASSLRAGLSGNTIYF. The CDR3 DNA sequence: TGTGCCAGCAGCTTGAGGGCAGGACTCTCTGGAAACACCATATATTTT.

This clonotype has at least ten counts. The V gene is TRBV24-1, the J gene TRBJ1-4; 9 bases line up with TRBD1. The CDR3 contains 20 residues. From germline, CDR1 is KGHDR and CDR2 SFDVKD. Trimming removed 0 bases from V and 6 bases from J; junction bases left unmatched: 16. The CDR3 DNA follows: TGTGCCACCAGTGATTTGACGGACAGGGGAAGAGGTTCCCCATATGAAAAACTGTTTTTT. This translates into CATSDLTDRGRGSPYEKLFF.

This clonotype has a count of ten or more. The chain joins TRBV9 to TRBJ2-3; no reliable D call. V was pared by 4 bases and J by 0 bases, with 15 bases between. Germline CDR1 and CDR2: SGDLS and YYNGEE. The CDR3 totals 16 residues. The CDR3 protein is CASSTTGTFSTDTQYF. CDR3 sequence (DNA): TGTGCCAGCAGCACCACTGGAACCTTTAGCACAGATACGCAGTATTTT. Together with reference TRBV9 and TRBJ2-3, the CDR3 gives the full variable domain: DSGVTQTPKHLITATGQRVTLRCSPRSGDLSVYWYQQSLDQGLQFLIQYYNGEERAKGNILERFSAQQFPDLHSELNLSSLELGDSALYFCASSTTGTFSTDTQYFGPGTRLTVL.

The chain employs TRBV7-9 and TRBJ1-5; no clear D gene. The CDR3 runs 15 residues. Trimming cost V 2 bases and J 2 bases, with 10 bases left between them. The V gene's germline CDR1 is SEHNR and CDR2 FQNEAQ (reference sequence). The CDR3 reads CASSLRAIGNQPQHF. As DNA, the CDR3 is TGTGCCAGCAGCTTAAGGGCGATCGGCAATCAGCCCCAGCATTTT. The full variable domain, its missing parts supplied by reference TRBV7-9 and TRBJ1-5, is DTGVSQNPRHKITKRGQNVTFRCDPISEHNRLYWYRQTLGQGPEFLTYFQNEAQLEKSRLLSDRFSAERPKGSFSTLEIQRTEQGDSAMYLCASSLRAIGNQPQHFGDGTRLSIL.

This clonotype was seen repeatedly, ten times or more. The V call is TRBV4-2, the J call TRBJ1-1; D might be TRBD1 (6 bases). The germline gives CDR1 LGHNA, CDR2 YNFKEQ. This CDR3 contains 15 residues. V was clipped by 0 bases and J by 2 bases, with 10 bases between them. The CDR3 here is CASSQEGGPNTEAFF. In DNA, the CDR3 is TGTGCCAGCAGCCAAGAAGGGGGACCCAACACTGAAGCTTTCTTT.

The J gene is TRBJ1-5, the V gene TRBV5-5; D possibly corresponds to TRBD1 (6 bases). This CDR3 is built from 15 residues. Germline V gene sequence: CDR1 SGHKS, CDR2 YYEKEE (reference sequence). The V and J ends lost 4 bases and 4 bases respectively, with 15 bases between them. This chain's CDR3 is CASSLNPRGNQPQHF. The CDR3 DNA follows: TGTGCCAGCAGCCTAAACCCCAGGGGTAATCAGCCCCAGCATTTT.

This clonotype showed up many times. The chain uses TRBV5-1 and TRBJ2-2; 7 bases match TRBD1. The length of the CDR3 is 14 residues. Germline V gives CDR1 SGHRS, CDR2 YFSETQ. The V segment lost 0 bases and the J segment 7 bases; nucleotides outside the gene matches: 3. The chain's CDR3 is CASSLEGAGGELFF. For the CDR3, the DNA is TGCGCCAGCAGCTTGGAGGGGGCTGGCGGGGAGCTGTTTTTT.

V usage is TRBV12-5 and J usage is TRBJ1-2; D not resolved. This CDR3 is built from 17 residues. V lost 0 bases and J lost 0, with 14 bases in between. CDR1 is LGHNT, CDR2 FRNRAP, per germline. CDR3 residues: CASGLVVSGRTNYGYTF. The DNA of the CDR3 is TGTGCTAGTGGTTTGGTAGTCTCTGGCAGGACTAACTATGGCTACACCTTC.

This clonotype was observed a handful of times. This chain uses TRBV7-9 with TRBJ1-4, with 9 bases matching TRBD1. The trim removed 8 bases at V and 2 bases at J, leaving 6 bases unmatched. Per the germline V gene, CDR1 is SEHNR and CDR2 is FQNEAQ (reference sequence). The CDR3 extends over 15 amino acids. This chain's CDR3 is CASGVQGATNEKLFF. The CDR3, as DNA: TGTGCCAGCGGGGTACAGGGGGCGACTAATGAAAAACTGTTTTTT.

This chain joins TRBV28 and TRBJ1-2, with D maybe TRBD1 (5 bases). V was shortened by 4 bases and J by 3 bases, with 15 bases between the two germline ends. The CDR3 is made up of 15 amino acids. Germline V gene sequence: CDR1 MDHEN, CDR2 SYDVKM. In nucleotides, the CDR3 is TGTGCCAGCAGTTCCTCAATGGGGGAGGACTATGGCTACACCTTC. The encoded protein is CASSSSMGEDYGYTF.

This clonotype was detected a few times. The chain joins TRBV12-3 or TRBV12-4 to TRBJ1-5, with a weak D call TRBD1 (5 bases). V was shortened by 8 bases and J by 7 bases, with 18 bases between the two germline ends. CDR3 length: 14 residues. CDR3 DNA: TGTGCCAGCGGGGTCCGGGACGGTGGCCAGCCCCAGCATTTT. This sequence encodes CASGVRDGGQPQHF.

This clonotype was seen a handful of times. The chain uses TRBV6-2 or TRBV6-3 and TRBJ2-5; 7 nucleotides line up with TRBD2. V shed 5 bases and J 2 bases; nucleotides not matched to a gene: 8. The CDR3 runs 15 residues. In germline, CDR1 is MNHEY, CDR2 SVGEGT. This CDR3 reads CASSALRRGQETQYF. CDR3 sequence (DNA): TGTGCCAGCAGTGCACTCAGGCGGGGGCAAGAGACCCAGTACTTC.

This clonotype was counted a few times. The CDR3 protein is CSAPLYSSGNTIYF. CDR3 DNA sequence: TGCAGTGCACCCCTCTATAGCTCTGGAAACACCATATATTTT. This chain links TRBV20-1 with TRBJ1-3; no clear D. Trimming shortened V by 6 bases and J by 0 bases, and 12 bases separated the two germline ends. Germline V gene data show CDR1 as DFQATT and CDR2 as SNEGSKA (reference sequence). This CDR3 is built from 14 residues.